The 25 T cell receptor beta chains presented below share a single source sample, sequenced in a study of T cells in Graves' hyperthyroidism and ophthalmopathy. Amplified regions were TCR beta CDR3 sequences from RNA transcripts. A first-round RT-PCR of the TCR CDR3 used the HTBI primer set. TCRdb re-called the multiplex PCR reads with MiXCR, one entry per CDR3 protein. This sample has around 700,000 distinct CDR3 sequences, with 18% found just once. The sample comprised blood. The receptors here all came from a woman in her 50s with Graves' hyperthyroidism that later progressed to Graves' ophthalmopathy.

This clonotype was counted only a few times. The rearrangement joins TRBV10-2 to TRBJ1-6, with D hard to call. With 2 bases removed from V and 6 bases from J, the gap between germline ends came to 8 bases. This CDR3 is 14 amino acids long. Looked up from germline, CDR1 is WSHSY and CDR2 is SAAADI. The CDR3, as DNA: TGCGCCAGCAGTGAGCTACCCCCTAATTCACCCCTCCACTTT. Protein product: CASSELPPNSPLHF.

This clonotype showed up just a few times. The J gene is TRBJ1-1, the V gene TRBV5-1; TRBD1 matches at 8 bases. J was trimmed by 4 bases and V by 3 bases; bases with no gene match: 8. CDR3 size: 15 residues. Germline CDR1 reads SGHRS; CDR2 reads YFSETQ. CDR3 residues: CASSSQVTGGTEAFF. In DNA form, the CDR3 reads TGCGCCAGCAGCTCCCAAGTTACAGGGGGCACTGAAGCTTTCTTT.

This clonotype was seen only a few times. CDR3 residues: CSARDTPGLARYF. The CDR3 DNA follows: TGCAGTGCTAGAGACACCCCGGGACTAGCTCGGTATTTT. The chain links TRBV20-1 to TRBJ2-3, with TRBD2 matching 9 bases. With V trimmed by 0 bases and J by 14 bases, 9 bases remained unmatched. Germline assignment: CDR1 DFQATT and CDR2 SNEGSKA (reference sequence). The CDR3 loop spans 13 amino acids.

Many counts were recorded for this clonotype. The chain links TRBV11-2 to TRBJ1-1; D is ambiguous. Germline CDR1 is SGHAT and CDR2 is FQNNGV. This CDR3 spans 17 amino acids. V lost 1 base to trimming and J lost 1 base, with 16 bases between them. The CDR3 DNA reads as TGTGCCAGCAGCTTAGTATTGAGTAACACTGAGAACACTGAAGCTTTCTTT. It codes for CASSLVLSNTENTEAFF.

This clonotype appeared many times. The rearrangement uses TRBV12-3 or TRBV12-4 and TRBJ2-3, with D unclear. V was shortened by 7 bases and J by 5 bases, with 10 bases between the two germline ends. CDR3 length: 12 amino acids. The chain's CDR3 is CASTDWGDTQYF. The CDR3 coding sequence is TGTGCCAGCACCGACTGGGGAGATACGCAGTATTTT.

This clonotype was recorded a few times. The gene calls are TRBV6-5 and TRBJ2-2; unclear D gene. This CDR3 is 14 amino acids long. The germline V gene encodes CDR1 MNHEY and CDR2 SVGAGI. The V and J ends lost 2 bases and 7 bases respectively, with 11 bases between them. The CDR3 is CASSYTPSGGELFF. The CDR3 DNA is TGTGCCAGCAGTTACACCCCCAGTGGCGGGGAGCTGTTTTTT.

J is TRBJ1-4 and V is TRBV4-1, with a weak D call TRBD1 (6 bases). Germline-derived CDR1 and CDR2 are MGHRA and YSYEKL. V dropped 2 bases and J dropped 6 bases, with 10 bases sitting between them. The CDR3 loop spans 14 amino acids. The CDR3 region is CASSQQGRDEKLFF. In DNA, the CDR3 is TGCGCCAGCAGCCAACAGGGGAGGGATGAAAAACTGTTTTTT.

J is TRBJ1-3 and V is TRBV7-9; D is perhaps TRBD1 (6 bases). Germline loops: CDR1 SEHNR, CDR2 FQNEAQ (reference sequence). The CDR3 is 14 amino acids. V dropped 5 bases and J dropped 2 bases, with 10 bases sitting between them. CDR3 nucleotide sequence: TGTGCCAGCAGCCAACCAGGGGCTGGAAACACCATATATTTT. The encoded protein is CASSQPGAGNTIYF.

CDR3 DNA: TGCAGTGCTAGAGAGGGGTACGGGGGGGCCTGGGAGACCCAGTACTTC. Translation gives CSAREGYGGAWETQYF. The chain joins TRBV20-1 to TRBJ2-5; 8 nucleotides agree with TRBD2. The length of the CDR3 is 16 residues. V lost 0 bases and J lost 5; bases outside the gene matches: 11. Germline V gene data show CDR1 as DFQATT and CDR2 as SNEGSKA (reference sequence).

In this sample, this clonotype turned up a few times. The CDR3 DNA is TGCGCCAGCAGCTTGGCCTTCCCAGGGAGCTCCTACAATGAGCAGTTCTTC. Translated: CASSLAFPGSSYNEQFF. The chain is built from TRBV5-1 and TRBJ2-1; D possibly matches TRBD1 or TRBD2 (5 bases each). The germline V gene encodes CDR1 SGHRS and CDR2 YFSETQ. The CDR3 runs 17 residues. V dropped 0 bases and J dropped 0 bases, with 13 bases sitting between them.

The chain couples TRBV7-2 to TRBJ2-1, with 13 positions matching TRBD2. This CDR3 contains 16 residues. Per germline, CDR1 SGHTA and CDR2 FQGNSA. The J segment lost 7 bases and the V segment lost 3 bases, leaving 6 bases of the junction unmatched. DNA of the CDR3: TGTGCCAGCAGCTTCCCTACTAGCGGGGGGGCGAATGAGCAGTTCTTC. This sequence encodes CASSFPTSGGANEQFF. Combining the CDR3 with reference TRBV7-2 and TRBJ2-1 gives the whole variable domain GAGVSQSPSNKVTEKGKDVELRCDPISGHTALYWYRQSLGQGLEFLIYFQGNSAPDKSGLPSDRFSAERTGGSVSTLTIQRTQQEDSAVYLCASSFPTSGGANEQFFGPGTRLTVL.

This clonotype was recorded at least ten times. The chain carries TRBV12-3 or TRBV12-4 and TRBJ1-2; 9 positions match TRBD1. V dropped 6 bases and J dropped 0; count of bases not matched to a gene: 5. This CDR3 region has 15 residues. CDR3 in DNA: TGTGCCAGCAGGGTGGGACAGGGAGCTAACTATGGCTACACCTTC. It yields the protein CASRVGQGANYGYTF.

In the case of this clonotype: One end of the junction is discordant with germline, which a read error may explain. In nucleotides, the CDR3 is TGCAGTGCTAGGGCAGGAGTCACTCAAGAGGCCCAGTACTTC. Protein product: CSARAGVTQEAQYF. J is TRBJ2-5 and V is TRBV20-1; no clear D. CDR3 length: 14 residues. Germline V lookup: CDR1 DFQATT, CDR2 SNEGSKA (reference sequence).

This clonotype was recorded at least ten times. CDR3 in DNA: TGCGCCAGCAGGAGGGAAAAAGGGAACACTGAAGCTTTCTTT. Translated, it gives CASRREKGNTEAFF. The rearrangement joins TRBV5-1 to TRBJ1-1; unclear D gene. Germline loops: CDR1 SGHRS, CDR2 YFSETQ. The CDR3 is 14 residues long. V lost 5 bases and J lost 1, with 12 bases in between.

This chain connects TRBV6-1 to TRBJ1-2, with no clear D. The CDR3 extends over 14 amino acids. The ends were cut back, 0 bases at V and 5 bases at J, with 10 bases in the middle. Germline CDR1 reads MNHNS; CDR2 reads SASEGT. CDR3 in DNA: TGTGCCAGCAGTGAAGCCCGGGAAGGGTATGGCTACACCTTC. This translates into CASSEAREGYGYTF.

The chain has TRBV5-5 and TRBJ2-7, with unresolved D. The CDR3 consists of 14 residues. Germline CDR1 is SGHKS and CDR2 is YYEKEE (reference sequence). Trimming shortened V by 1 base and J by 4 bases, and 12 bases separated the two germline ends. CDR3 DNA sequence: TGTGCCAGCAGCTTGTATAGGGAAACGTACGAGCAGTACTTC. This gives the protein CASSLYRETYEQYF.

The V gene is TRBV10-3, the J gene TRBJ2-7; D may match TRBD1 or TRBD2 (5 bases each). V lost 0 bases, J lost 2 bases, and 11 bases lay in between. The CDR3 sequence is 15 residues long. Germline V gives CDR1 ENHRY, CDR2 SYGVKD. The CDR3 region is CAISESRGAAYEQYF. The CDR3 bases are TGTGCCATCAGTGAGTCCAGAGGGGCGGCCTACGAGCAGTACTTC.

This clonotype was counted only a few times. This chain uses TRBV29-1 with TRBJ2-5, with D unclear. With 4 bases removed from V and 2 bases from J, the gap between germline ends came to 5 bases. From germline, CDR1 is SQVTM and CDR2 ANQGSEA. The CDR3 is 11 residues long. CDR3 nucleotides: TGCAGCGTTGTATGGCAAGAGACCCAGTACTTC. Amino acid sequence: CSVVWQETQYF.

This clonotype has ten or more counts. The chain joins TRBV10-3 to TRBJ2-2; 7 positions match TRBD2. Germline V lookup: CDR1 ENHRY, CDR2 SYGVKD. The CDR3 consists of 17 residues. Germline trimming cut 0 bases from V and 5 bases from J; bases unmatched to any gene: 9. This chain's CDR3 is CAISESAPGTTTGELFF. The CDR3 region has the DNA TGTGCCATCAGTGAGTCTGCACCCGGGACTACTACCGGGGAGCTGTTTTTT.

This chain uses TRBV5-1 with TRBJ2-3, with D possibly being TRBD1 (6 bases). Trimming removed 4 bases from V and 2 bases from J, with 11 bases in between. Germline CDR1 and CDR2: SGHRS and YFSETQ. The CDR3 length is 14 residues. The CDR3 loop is CASSPQGHTDTQYF. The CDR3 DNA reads TGCGCCAGCAGCCCACAGGGACACACAGATACGCAGTATTTT. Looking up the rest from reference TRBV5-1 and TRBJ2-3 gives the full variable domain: KAGVTQTPRYLIKTRGQQVTLSCSPISGHRSVSWYQQTPGQGLQFLFEYFSETQRNKGNFPGRFSGRQFSNSRSEMNVSTLELGDSALYLCASSPQGHTDTQYFGPGTRLTVL.

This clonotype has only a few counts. As DNA, the CDR3 is TGTGCCAGCAGCGTCATGGGCTACACCTTC. Encoded protein: CASSVMGYTF. This chain joins TRBV6-1 and TRBJ1-2; D gene unclear. Germline CDR1 and CDR2: MNHNS and SASEGT. The CDR3 covers 10 residues. V was clipped by 6 bases and J by 8 bases, with 7 bases between them.

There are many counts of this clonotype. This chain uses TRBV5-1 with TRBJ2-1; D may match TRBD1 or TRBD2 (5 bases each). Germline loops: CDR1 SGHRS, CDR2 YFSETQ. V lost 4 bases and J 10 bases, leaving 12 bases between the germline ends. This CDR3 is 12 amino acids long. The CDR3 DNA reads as TGCGCCAGCAGCCCAGGGTGGGAGGAGCAGTTCTTC. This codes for CASSPGWEEQFF.

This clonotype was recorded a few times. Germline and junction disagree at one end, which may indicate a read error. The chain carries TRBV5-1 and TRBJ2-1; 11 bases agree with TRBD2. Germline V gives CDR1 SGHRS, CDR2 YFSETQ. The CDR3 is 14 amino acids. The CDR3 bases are TGCACCAGCGAGAATAGCGGGGGGGCTGATGAGCAGTTCTTC. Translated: CTSENSGGADEQFF.

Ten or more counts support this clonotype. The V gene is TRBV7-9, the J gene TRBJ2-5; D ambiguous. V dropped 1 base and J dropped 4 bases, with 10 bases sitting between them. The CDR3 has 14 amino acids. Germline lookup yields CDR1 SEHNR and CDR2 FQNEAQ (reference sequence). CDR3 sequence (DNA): TGTGCCAGCAGCTTAGGGTGGGGTCCAGAGACCCAGTACTTC. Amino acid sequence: CASSLGWGPETQYF.

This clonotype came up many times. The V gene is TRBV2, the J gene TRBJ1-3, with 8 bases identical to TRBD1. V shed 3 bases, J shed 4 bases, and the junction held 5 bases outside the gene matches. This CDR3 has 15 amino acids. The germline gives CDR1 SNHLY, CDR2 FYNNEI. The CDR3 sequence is CASSDPGGSGNTIYF. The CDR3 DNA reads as TGTGCCAGCAGTGACCCAGGGGGCTCCGGAAACACCATATATTTT.